This paragraph covers one TCR beta chain sequence. Its antigen is still unknown. This sample was taken from a study of prognosis after radiotherapy for stage I lung cancer. Overall study: Several patients had oligometastatic NSCLC after their primary tumor was surgically resected, and 14 to 15 patients had newly diagnosed primary stage I lung tumors. Study-level points and caveats: In patients who developed distant metastases, Shannon entropy measured after stereotactic body radiation therapy was lower, and baseline Shannon entropy was not associated with metastases.

Starting from genomic DNA, TCR beta CDR3 was amplified through two-round multiplex PCR. Primers specific to each TRBV and TRBJ gene were used in first-round PCR. TCRdb reprocessed the multiplex PCR reads via MiXCR and lists one record per CDR3 protein. The repertoire includes about 25,000 distinct CDR3 sequences, 35% to 40% of them detected once, and 62% sits in the top ten. CDR3 length: 15 residues. Trimming shortened V by 0 bases and J by 7 bases, and 18 bases separated the two germline ends. Germline assignment: CDR1 DFQATT and CDR2 SNEGSKA (reference sequence). The starting material was PBMCs, obtained before or after stereotactic body radiation therapy (not recorded which). The TCR was taken from a donor over 45 with non-small cell lung cancer. This chain joins TRBV20-1 and TRBJ1-2, with a possible D match to TRBD1 (6 bases). CDR3 sequence: CSAREQGKSTGGYTF. The CDR3 region has the DNA TGCAGTGCTAGAGAACAGGGCAAGTCGACTGGTGGCTACACCTTC.